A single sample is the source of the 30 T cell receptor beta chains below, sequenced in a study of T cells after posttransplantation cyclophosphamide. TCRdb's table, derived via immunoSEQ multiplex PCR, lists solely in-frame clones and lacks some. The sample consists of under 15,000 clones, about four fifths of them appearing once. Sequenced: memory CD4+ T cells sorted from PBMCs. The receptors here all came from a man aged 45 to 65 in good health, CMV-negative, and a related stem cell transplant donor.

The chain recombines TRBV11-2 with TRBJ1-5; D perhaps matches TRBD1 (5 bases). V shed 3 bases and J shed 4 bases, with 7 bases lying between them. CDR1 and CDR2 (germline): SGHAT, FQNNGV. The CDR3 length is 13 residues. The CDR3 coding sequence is TGTGCCAGCAGCTTTTCAGGGAATCAGCCCCAGCATTTT. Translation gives CASSFSGNQPQHF.

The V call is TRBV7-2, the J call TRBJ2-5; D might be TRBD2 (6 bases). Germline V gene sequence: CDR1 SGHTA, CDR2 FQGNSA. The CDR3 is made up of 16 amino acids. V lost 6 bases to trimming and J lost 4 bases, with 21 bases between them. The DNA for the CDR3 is TGTGCCAGCAGACTCGGAAGGTACAGAGCGGGAGAGACCCAGTACTTC. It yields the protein CASRLGRYRAGETQYF.

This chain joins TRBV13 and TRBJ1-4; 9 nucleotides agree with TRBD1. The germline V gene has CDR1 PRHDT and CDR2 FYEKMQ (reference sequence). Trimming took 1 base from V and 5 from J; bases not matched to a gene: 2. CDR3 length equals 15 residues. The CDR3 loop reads CASSLAGTGNEKLFF. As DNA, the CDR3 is TGTGCCAGCAGCTTAGCCGGGACAGGGAATGAAAAACTGTTTTTT.

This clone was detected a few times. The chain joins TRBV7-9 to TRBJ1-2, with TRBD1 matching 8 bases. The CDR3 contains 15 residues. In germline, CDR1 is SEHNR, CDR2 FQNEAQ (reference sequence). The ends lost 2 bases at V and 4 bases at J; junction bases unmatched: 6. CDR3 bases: TGTGCCAGCAGCTTACGGGGACAGGACATCTATGGCTACACCTTC. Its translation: CASSLRGQDIYGYTF. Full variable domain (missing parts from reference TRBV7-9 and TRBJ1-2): DTGVSQNPRHKITKRGQNVTFRCDPISEHNRLYWYRQTLGQGPEFLTYFQNEAQLEKSRLLSDRFSAERPKGSFSTLEIQRTEQGDSAMYLCASSLRGQDIYGYTFGSGTRLTVV.

The DNA for the CDR3 is TGTGCCAGCAGCTTACCAGGGGCCGGGGAGCTGTTTTTT. Translated, it gives CASSLPGAGELFF. This chain joins TRBV11-2 and TRBJ2-2; D is possibly TRBD1 (6 bases). Looked up from germline, CDR1 is SGHAT and CDR2 is FQNNGV. Trimming left V 2 bases short and J 6 bases short, with 7 bases between. The CDR3 is 13 residues long.

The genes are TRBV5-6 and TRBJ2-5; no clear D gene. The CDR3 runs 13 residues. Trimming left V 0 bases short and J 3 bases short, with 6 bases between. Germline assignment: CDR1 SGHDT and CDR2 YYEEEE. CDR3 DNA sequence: TGTGCCAGCAGCTTGGAACTCAAAGAGACCCAGTACTTC. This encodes CASSLELKETQYF. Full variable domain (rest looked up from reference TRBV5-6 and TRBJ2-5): DAGVTQSPTHLIKTRGQQVTLRCSPKSGHDTVSWYQQALGQGPQFIFQYYEEEERQRGNFPDRFSGHQFPNYSSELNVNALLLGDSALYLCASSLELKETQYFGPGTRLLVL.

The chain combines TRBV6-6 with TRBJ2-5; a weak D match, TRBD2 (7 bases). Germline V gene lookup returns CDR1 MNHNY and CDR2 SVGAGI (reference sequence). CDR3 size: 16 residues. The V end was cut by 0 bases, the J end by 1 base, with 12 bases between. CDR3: CASSYSKGGAQETQYF. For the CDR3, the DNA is TGTGCCAGCAGTTACTCGAAAGGGGGGGCCCAAGAGACCCAGTACTTC.

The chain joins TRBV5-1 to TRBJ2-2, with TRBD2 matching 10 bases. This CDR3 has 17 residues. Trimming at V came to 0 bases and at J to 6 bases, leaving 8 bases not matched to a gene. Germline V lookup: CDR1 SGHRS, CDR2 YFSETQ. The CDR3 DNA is TGCGCCAGCAGCTTGGGCGTGACTAGCGGGTCCCCCGGGGAGCTGTTTTTT. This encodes CASSLGVTSGSPGELFF.

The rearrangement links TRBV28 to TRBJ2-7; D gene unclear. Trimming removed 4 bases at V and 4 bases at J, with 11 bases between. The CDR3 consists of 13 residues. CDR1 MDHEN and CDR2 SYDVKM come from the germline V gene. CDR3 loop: CASSSLSPYEQYF. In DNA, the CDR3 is TGTGCCAGCAGTTCACTCTCGCCTTACGAGCAGTACTTC.

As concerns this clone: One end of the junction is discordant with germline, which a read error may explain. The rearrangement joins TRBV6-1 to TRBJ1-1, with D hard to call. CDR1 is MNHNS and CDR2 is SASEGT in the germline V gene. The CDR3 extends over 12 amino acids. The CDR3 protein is CASARVKTEAFF. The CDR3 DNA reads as TGTGCCAGCGCGAGGGTGAAGACTGAAGCTTTCTTT.

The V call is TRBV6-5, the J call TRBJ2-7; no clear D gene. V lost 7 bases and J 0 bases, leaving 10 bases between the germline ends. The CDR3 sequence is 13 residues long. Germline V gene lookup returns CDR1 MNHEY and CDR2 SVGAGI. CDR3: CASTDTGSYEQYF. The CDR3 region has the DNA TGTGCCAGCACCGACACCGGCTCCTACGAGCAGTACTTC.

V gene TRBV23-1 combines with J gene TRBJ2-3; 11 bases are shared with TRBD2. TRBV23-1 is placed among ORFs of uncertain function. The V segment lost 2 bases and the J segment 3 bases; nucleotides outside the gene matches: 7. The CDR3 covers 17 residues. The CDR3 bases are TGCGCCAGCAGTCAACCTACCGGGACTAGCGGAACAGATACGCAGTATTTT. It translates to CASSQPTGTSGTDTQYF.

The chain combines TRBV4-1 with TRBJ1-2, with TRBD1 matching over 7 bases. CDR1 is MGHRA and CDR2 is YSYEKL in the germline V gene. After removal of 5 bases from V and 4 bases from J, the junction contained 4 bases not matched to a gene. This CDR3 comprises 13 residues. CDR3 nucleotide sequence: TGCGCCAGCAGCGCCGGGACAGCCTATGGCTACACCTTC. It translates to CASSAGTAYGYTF.

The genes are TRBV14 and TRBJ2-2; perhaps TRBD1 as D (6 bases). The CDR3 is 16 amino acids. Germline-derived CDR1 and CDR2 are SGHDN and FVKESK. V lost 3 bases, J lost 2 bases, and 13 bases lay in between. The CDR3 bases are TGTGCCAGCAGCCAGTCCGGGACATCCAACACCGGGGAGCTGTTTTTT. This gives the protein CASSQSGTSNTGELFF.

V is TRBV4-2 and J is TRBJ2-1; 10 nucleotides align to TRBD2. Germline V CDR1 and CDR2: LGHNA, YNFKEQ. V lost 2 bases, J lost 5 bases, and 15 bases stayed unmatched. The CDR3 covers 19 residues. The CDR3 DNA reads TGTGCCAGCAGCCAACGGTCGGTTACTAGCGGGGCCGATGACAATGAGCAGTTCTTC. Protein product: CASSQRSVTSGADDNEQFF.

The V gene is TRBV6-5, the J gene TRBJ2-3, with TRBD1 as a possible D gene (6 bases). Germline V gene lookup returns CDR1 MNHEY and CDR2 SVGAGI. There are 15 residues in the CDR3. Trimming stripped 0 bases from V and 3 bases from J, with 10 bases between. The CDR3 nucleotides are TGTGCCAGCAGTTACTCGAACAGGGAAACAGATACGCAGTATTTT. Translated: CASSYSNRETDTQYF.

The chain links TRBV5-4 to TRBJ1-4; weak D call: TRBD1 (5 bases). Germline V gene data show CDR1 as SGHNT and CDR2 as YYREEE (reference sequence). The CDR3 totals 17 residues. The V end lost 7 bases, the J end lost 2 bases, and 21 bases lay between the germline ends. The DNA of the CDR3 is TGTGCCAGCGGGCCTAGTGGGCCTGGGGCTACTAATGAAAAACTGTTTTTT. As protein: CASGPSGPGATNEKLFF.

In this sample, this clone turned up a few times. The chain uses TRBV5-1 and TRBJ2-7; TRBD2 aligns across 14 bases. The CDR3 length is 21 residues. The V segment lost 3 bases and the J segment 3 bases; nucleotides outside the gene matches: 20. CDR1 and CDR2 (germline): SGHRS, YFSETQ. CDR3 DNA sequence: TGCGCCAGCAGCTCCCGGGGGACTAGCGGGAGCGCCCGAATCCGAGACTACGAGCAGTACTTC. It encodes CASSSRGTSGSARIRDYEQYF.

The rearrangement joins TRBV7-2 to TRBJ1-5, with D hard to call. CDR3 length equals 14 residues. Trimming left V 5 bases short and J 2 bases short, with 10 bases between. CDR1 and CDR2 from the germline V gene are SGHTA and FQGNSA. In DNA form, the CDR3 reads TGTGCCAGCAGCCCCCGCGTCGGCAATCAGCCCCAGCATTTT. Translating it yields CASSPRVGNQPQHF.

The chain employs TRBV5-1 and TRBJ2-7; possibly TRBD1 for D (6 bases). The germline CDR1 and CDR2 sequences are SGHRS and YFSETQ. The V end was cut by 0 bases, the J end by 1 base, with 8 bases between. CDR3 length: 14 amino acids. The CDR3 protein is CASSLDRASYEQYF. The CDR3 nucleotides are TGCGCCAGCAGCTTGGACAGGGCGTCCTACGAGCAGTACTTC. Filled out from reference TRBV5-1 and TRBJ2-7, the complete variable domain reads KAGVTQTPRYLIKTRGQQVTLSCSPISGHRSVSWYQQTPGQGLQFLFEYFSETQRNKGNFPGRFSGRQFSNSRSEMNVSTLELGDSALYLCASSLDRASYEQYFGPGTRLTVT.

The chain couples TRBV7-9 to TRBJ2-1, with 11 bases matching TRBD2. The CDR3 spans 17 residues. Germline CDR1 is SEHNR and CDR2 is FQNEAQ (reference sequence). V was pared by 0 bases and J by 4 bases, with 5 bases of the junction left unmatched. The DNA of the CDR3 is TGTGCCAGCAGCTTAGCGGGAATAGCGGGAGGGTACAATGAGCAGTTCTTC. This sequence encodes CASSLAGIAGGYNEQFF.

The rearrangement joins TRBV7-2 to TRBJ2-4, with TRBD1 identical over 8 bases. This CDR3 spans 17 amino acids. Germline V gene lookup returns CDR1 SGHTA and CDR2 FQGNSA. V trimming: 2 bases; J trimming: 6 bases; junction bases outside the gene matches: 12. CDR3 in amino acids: CASSLLGTGDLGNIQYF. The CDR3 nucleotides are TGTGCCAGCAGCTTACTTGGGACAGGCGATCTGGGAAACATTCAGTACTTC.

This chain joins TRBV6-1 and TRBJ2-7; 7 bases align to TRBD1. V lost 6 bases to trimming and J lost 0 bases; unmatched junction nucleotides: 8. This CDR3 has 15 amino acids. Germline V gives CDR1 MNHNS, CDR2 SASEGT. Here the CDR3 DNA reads TGTGCCAGCAGACACCGGGACAGATTCTCCTACGAGCAGTACTTC. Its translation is CASRHRDRFSYEQYF.

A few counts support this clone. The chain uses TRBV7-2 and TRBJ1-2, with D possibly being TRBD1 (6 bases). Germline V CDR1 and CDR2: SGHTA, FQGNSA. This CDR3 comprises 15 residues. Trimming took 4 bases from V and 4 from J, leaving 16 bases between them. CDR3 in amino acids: CASSYSLGQAYGYTF. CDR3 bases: TGTGCCAGCAGCTACAGTTTGGGACAAGCCTATGGCTACACCTTC.

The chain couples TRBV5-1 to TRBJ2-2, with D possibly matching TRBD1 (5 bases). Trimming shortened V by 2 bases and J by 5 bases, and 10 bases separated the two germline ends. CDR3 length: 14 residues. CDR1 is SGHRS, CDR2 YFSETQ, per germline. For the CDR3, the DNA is TGCGCCAGCAGCTTCGAACAGGCAACCGGGGAGCTGTTTTTT. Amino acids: CASSFEQATGELFF.

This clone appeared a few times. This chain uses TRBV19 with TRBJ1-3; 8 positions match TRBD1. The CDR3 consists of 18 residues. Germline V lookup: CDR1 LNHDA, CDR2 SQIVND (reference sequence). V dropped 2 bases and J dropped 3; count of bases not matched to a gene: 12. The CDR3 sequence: CASSIKDRAPHCGNTIYF. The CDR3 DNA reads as TGTGCCAGTAGTATAAAGGACAGGGCCCCTCACTGTGGAAACACCATATATTTT.

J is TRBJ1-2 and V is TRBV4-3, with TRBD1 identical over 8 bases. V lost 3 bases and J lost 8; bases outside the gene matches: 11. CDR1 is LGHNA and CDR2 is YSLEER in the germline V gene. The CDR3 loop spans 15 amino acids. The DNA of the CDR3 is TGCGCCAGCAGCCAGTCTGGGACCGGGACAGGAGGCTACACCTTC. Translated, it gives CASSQSGTGTGGYTF.

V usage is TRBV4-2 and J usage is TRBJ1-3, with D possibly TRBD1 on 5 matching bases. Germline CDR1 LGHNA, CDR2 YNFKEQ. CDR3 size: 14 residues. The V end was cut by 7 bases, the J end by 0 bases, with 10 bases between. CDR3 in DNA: TGTGCCAGCAACCGTGACAGCTCTGGAAACACCATATATTTT. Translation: CASNRDSSGNTIYF.

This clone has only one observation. The CDR3 sequence is CASRKQGIVYGYTF. The CDR3 DNA reads TGTGCCAGCAGAAAACAGGGGATCGTCTATGGCTACACCTTC. V is TRBV6-6 and J is TRBJ1-2; 7 nucleotides agree with TRBD1. There are 14 residues in the CDR3. The V and J ends lost 6 bases and 4 bases, in that order; junction bases with no gene match: 8. Germline assignment: CDR1 MNHNY and CDR2 SVGAGI (reference sequence).

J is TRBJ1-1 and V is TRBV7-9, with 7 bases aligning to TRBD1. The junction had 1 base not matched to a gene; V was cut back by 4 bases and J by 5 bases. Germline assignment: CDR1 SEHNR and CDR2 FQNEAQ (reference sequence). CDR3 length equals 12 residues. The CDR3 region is CASSYRGTEAFF. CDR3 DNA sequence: TGTGCCAGCAGCTACAGGGGAACTGAAGCTTTCTTT.